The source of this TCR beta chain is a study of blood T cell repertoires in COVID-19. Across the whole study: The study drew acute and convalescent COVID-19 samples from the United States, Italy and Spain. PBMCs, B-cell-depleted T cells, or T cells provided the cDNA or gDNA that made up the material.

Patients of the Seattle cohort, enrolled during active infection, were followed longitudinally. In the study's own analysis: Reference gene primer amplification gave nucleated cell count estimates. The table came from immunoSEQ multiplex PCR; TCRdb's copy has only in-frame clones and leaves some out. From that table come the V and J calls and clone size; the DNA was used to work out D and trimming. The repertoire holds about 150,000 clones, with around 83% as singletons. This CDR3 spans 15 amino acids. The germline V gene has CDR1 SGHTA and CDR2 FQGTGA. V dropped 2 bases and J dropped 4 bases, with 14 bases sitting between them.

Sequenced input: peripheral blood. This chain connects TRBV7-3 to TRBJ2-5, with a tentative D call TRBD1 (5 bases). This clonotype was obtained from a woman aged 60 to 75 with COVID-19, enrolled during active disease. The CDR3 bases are TGTGCCAGCAGCTTATACCCAGGGCAGGGAGAGACCCAGTACTTC. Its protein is CASSLYPGQGETQYF. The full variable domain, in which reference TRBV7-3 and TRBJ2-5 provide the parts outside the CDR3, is GAGVSQTPSNKVTEKGKYVELRCDPISGHTALYWYRQSLGQGPEFLIYFQGTGAADDSGLPNDRFFAVRPEGSVSTLKIQRTERGDSAVYLCASSLYPGQGETQYFGPGTRLLVL.